These 4 T cell receptor beta chains were all obtained from the same sample, sequenced in a study of early T cells in non-severe SARS-CoV-2 infection. TCRdb used MiXCR to reprocess the 5' RACE reads, holding one entry per CDR3 protein. The sample lists approximately 85,000 distinct CDR3 sequences; about 12% were seen once. The material sequenced was whole blood. These receptors came from an adult who was a healthcare worker with PCR-confirmed SARS-CoV-2 infection or an uninfected control (not recorded which).

This clonotype was recorded many times. J is TRBJ2-2 and V is TRBV9, with 7 nucleotides matching TRBD2. With V trimmed by 6 bases and J by 3 bases, 5 bases remained unmatched. The CDR3 contains 14 residues. Germline-derived CDR1 and CDR2 are SGDLS and YYNGEE. The chain's CDR3 is CASKRLADTGELFF. DNA of the CDR3: TGTGCCAGCAAAAGGCTAGCGGACACCGGGGAGCTGTTTTTT.

There are a few counts of this clonotype. The chain links TRBV20-1 to TRBJ1-5; maybe TRBD1 (5 bases). The V gene's germline CDR1 is DFQATT and CDR2 SNEGSKA (reference sequence). V lost 3 bases, J lost 5 bases, and 8 bases lay in between. CDR3 length: 12 amino acids. The chain's CDR3 is CSARRGDQPQHF. In nucleotides, the CDR3 is TGCAGTGCTAGGCGGGGGGATCAGCCCCAGCATTTT.

This clonotype has a handful of counts. The J gene is TRBJ2-1, the V gene TRBV20-1, with TRBD2 as a possible D gene (5 bases). The CDR3 loop spans 14 amino acids. V was clipped by 3 bases and J by 5 bases, with 14 bases between them. Germline V gene lookup returns CDR1 DFQATT and CDR2 SNEGSKA (reference sequence). CDR3 loop: CSAREYSVDNEQFF. In DNA, the CDR3 is TGCAGTGCTAGGGAATATAGCGTGGACAATGAGCAGTTCTTC.

The V gene is TRBV9, the J gene TRBJ2-3, with 11 bases matching TRBD2. J was trimmed by 12 bases and V by 1 base; bases with no gene match: 7. This CDR3 is 14 amino acids long. Looked up from germline, CDR1 is SGDLS and CDR2 is YYNGEE. The CDR3 DNA sequence: TGTGCCAGCAGCGTATTGACTAGCGGGGAATTTCAGTATTTT. Protein product: CASSVLTSGEFQYF.